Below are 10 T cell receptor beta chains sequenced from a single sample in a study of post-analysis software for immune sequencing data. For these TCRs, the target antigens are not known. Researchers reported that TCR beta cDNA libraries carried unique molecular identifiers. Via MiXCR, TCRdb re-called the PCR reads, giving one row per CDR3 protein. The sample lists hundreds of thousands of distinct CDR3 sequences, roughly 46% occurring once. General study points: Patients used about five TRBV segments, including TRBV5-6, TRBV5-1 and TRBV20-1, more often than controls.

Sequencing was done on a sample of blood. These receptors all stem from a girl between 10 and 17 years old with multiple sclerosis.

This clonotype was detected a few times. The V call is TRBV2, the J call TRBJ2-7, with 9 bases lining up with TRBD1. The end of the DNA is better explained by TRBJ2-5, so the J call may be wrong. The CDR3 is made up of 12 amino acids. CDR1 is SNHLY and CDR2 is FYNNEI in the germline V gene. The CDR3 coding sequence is TGTGCCACAGGACAGGGGAAGGAGACCCAGTACTTC. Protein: CATGQGKETQYF.

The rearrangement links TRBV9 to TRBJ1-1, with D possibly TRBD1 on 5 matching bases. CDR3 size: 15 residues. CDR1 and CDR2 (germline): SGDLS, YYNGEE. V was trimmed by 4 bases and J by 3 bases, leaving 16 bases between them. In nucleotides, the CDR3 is TGTGCCAGCAGCCCGACCCCCGACAGAGACACTGAAGCTTTCTTT. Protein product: CASSPTPDRDTEAFF.

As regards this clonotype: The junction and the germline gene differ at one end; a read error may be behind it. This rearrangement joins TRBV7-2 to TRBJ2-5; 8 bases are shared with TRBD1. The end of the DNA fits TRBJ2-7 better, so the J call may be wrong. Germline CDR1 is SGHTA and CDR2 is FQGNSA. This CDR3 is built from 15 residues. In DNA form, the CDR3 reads TGTGGCAGCAGCTTAGCTTACACAGGGGGCTACGAGCAGTACTTC. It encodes CGSSLAYTGGYEQYF.

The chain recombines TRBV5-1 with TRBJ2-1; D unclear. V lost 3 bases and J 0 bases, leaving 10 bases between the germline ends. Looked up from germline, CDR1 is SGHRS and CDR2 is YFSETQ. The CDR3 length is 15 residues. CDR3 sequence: CASSSPESSYNEQFF. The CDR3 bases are TGCGCCAGCAGCTCCCCGGAGAGCTCCTACAATGAGCAGTTCTTC.

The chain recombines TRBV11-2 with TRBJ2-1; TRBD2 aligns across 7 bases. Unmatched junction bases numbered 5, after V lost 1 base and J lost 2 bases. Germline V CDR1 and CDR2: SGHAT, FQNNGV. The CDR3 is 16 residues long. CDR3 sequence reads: CASSLGGSGTYNEQFF. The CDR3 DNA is TGTGCCAGCAGCTTAGGGGGGAGCGGGACCTACAATGAGCAGTTCTTC.

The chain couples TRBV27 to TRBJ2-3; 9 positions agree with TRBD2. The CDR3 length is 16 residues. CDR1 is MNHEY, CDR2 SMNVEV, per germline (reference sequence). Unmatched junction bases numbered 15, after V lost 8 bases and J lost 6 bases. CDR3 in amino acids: CASAGPREGLWDTQYF. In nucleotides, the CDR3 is TGTGCCAGCGCGGGACCGCGGGAGGGCCTGTGGGATACGCAGTATTTT.

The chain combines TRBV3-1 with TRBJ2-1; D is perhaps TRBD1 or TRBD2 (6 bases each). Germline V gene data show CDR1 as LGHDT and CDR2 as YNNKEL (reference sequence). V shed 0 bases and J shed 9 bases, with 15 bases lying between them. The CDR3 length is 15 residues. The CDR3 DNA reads TGTGCCAGCAGCCAAGATTGGGGGGCTTCGGGTGAGCAGTTCTTC. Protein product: CASSQDWGASGEQFF.

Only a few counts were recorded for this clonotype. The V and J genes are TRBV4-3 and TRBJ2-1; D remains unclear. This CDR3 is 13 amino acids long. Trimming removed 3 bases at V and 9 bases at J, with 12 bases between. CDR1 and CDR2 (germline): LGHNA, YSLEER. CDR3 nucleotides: TGCGCCAGCAGCCAGGTTTCCCAGGTTGAGCAGTTCTTC. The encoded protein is CASSQVSQVEQFF.

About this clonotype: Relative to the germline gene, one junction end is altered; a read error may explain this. CDR3 sequence reads: CGAAAGTGGYGYTF. The CDR3 region has the DNA TGCGGTGCTGCTGCTGGGACCGGTGGCTACGGCTACACCTTC. The V call is TRBV20-1, the J call TRBJ1-2, with D maybe TRBD1 (5 bases). CDR3 size: 14 residues. The germline gives CDR1 DFQATT, CDR2 SNEGSKA (reference sequence).

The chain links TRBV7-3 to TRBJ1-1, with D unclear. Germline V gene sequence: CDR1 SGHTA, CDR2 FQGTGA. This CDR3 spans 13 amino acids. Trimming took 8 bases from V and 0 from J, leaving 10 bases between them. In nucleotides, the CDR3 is TGTGCCAGCGGTGACGGGGTGAACACTGAAGCTTTCTTT. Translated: CASGDGVNTEAFF.